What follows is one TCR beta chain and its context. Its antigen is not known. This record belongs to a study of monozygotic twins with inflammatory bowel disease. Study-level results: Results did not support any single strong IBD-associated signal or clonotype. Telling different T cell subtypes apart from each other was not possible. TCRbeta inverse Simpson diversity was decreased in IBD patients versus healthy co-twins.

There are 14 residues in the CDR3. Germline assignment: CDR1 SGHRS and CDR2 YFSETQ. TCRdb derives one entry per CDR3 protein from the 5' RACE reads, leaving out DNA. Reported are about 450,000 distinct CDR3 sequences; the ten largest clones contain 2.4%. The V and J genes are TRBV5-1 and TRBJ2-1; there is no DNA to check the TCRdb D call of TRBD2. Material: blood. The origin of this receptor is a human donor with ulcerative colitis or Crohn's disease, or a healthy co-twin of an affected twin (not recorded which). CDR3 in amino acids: CASSLGSGGREQFF.